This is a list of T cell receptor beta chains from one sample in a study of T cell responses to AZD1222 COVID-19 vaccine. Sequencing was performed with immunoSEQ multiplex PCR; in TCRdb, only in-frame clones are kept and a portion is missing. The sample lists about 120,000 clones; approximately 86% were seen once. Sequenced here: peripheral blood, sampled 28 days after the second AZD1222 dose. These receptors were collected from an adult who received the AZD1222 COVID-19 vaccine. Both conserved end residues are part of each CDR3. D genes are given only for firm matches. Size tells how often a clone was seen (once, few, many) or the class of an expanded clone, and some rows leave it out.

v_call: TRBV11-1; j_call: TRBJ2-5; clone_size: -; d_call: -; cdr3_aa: CASSHGPRGETQYF; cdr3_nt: TGTGCCAGCAGCCACGGACCAAGAGGGGAGACCCAGTACTTC
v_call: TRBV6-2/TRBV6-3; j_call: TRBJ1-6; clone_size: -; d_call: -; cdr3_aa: CASSLRHSPLHF; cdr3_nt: TGTGCCAGCAGTCTCCGACATTCACCCCTCCACTTT
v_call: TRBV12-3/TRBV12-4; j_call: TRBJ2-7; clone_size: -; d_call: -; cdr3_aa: CASSRNGFYEQYF; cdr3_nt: TGTGCCAGCAGTCGTAATGGGTTCTACGAGCAGTACTTC
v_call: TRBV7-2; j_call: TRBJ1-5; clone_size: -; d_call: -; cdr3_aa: CASSFSGTNDQPQHF; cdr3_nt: TGTGCCAGCAGCTTTTCCGGGACAAACGATCAGCCCCAGCATTTT
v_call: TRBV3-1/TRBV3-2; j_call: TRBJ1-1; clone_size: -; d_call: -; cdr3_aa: CASSHSSREAFF; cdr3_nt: TGTGCCAGCAGCCATTCGAGCCGCGAAGCTTTCTTT
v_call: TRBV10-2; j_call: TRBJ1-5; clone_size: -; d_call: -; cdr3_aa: CASSAGGGQPQHF; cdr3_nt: TGCGCCAGCAGTGCCGGGGGTGGTCAGCCCCAGCATTTT
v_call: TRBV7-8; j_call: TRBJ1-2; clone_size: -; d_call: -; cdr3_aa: CASSLGHRTNYGYTF; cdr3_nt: TGTGCCAGCAGCTTAGGGCACAGAACTAACTATGGCTACACCTTC
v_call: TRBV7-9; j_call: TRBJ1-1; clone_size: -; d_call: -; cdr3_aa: CASSLAGSNQRAFF; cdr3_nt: TGTGCCAGCAGCTTAGCGGGGTCCAACCAAAGGGCTTTCTTT
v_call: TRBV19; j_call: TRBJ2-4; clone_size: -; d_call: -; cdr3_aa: CASTVDWGADIQYF; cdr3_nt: TGTGCCAGTACCGTAGACTGGGGAGCGGACATTCAGTACTTC
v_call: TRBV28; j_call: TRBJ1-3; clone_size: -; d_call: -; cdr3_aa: CASSFGNTIYF; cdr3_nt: TGTGCCAGCAGTTTTGGAAACACCATATATTTT
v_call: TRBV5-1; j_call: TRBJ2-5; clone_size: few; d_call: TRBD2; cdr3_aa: CASSSYPSSGARQETQYF; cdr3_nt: TGCGCCAGCAGCTCGTACCCCTCTAGCGGGGCGCGGCAAGAGACCCAGTACTTC
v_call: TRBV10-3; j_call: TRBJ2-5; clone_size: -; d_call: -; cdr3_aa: CAIRQGLEETQYF; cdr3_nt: TGTGCCATCAGGCAGGGGTTGGAGGAGACCCAGTACTTC
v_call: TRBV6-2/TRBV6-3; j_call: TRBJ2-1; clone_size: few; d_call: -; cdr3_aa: CASSFILANEQFF; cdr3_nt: TGTGCCAGCAGTTTTATCCTGGCCAATGAGCAGTTCTTC
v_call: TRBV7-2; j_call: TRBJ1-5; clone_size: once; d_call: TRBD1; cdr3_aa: CASSVQGAGNQPQHF; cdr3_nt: TGTGCCAGCAGCGTACAGGGGGCAGGGAATCAGCCCCAGCATTTT
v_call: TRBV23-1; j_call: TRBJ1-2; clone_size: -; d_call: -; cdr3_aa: CASSQSEATF; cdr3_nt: TGCGCCAGCAGTCAATCGGAGGCCACCTTC
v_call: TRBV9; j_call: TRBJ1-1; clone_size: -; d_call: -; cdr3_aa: CASSVEPVAEAFF; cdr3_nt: TGTGCCAGCAGCGTAGAGCCCGTCGCTGAAGCTTTCTTT
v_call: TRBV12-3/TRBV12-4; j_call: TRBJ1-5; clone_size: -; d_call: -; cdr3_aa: CASSFDLGQPQHF; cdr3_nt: TGTGCCAGCAGTTTCGATTTGGGACAGCCCCAGCATTTT
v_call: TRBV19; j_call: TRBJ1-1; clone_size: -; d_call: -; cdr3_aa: CASSIGQRNTEAFF; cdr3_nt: TGTGCCAGTAGTATAGGTCAACGGAACACTGAAGCTTTCTTT
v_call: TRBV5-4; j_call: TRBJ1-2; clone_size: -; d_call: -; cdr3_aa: CASSLVDTSNYGYTF; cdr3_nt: TGTGCCAGCAGCTTGGTTGACACTTCTAACTATGGCTACACCTTC
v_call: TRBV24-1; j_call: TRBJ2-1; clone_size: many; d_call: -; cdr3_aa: CATSDLGQGLHNEQFF; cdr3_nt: TGTGCCACCAGTGATTTGGGCCAGGGTCTTCACAATGAGCAGTTCTTC
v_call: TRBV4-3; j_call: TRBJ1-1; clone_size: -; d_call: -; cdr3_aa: CASSHVPGTEAFF; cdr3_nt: TGCGCCAGCAGCCATGTCCCGGGGACTGAAGCTTTCTTT
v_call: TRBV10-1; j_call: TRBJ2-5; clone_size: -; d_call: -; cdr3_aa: CASRKMVGAETQYF; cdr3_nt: TGCGCCAGCAGAAAGATGGTCGGTGCAGAGACCCAGTACTTC
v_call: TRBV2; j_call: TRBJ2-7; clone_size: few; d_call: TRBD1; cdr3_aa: CASTEVQGDYEQYF; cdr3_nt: TGTGCCAGCACCGAAGTGCAGGGGGACTACGAGCAGTACTTC
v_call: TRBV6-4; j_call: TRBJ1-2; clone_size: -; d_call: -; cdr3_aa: CASSDNPRGGDGYTF; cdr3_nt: TGTGCCAGCAGTGATAACCCACGGGGTGGGGATGGCTACACCTTC
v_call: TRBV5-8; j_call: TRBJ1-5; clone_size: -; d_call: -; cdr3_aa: CASSHSNQPQHF; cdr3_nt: TGTGCCAGCAGCCACAGCAATCAGCCCCAGCATTTT
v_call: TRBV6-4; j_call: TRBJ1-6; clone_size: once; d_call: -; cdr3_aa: CASSETYNSPLHF; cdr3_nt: TGTGCCAGCAGTGAGACCTATAATTCACCCCTCCACTTT
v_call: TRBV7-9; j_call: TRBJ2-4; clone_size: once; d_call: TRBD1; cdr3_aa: CASSPGTGRGKNIQYF; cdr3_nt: TGTGCCAGCAGCCCAGGGACAGGGAGGGGCAAAAACATTCAGTACTTC
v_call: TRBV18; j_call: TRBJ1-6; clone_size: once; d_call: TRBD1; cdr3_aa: CASSLTGERSPLHF; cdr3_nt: TGTGCCAGCTCACTAACAGGGGAACGGTCACCCCTCCACTTT
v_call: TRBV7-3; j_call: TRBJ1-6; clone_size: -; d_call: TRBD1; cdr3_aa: CASSQTGTGSSPLHF; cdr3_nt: TGTGCCAGCAGCCAAACCGGGACAGGGTCCTCACCCCTCCACTTT
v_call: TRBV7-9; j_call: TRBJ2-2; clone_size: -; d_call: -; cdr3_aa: CASSLTNTGELFF; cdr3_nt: TGTGCCAGCAGCTTGACAAACACCGGGGAGCTGTTTTTT
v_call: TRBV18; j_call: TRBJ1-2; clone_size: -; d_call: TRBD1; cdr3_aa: CASSGQGAWDGYTF; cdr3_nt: TGTGCCAGCTCCGGACAGGGGGCTTGGGATGGCTACACCTTC
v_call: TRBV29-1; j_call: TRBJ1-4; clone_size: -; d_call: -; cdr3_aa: CSSKGANEKLFF; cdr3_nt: TGCAGCTCAAAGGGGGCTAATGAAAAACTGTTTTTT
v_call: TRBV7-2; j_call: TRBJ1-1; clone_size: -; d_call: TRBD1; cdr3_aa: CASTPDRGGREAFF; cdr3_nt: TGTGCCAGCACACCCGACAGGGGCGGCCGTGAAGCTTTCTTT
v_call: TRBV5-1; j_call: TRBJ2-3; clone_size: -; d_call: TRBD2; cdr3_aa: CASSLLSRGSGGYTDTQYF; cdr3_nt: TGCGCCAGCAGCCTCCTTAGTCGGGGGAGCGGGGGATACACAGATACGCAGTATTTT
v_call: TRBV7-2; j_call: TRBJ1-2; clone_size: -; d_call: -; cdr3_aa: CASSPQGGYGYTF; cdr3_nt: TGTGCCAGCAGCCCACAGGGAGGCTATGGCTACACCTTC
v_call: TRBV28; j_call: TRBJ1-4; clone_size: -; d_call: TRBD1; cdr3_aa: CASSLSRAGGTDEKLFF; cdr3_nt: TGTGCCAGCAGTTTATCGAGGGCAGGGGGGACGGATGAAAAACTGTTTTTT
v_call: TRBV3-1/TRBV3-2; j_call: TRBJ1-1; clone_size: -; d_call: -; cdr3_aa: CASSRGGEAFF; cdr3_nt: TGTGCCAGCAGTCGCGGCGGGGAAGCTTTCTTT
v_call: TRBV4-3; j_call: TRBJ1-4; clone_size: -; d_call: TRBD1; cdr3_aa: CASSSQRQGGEKLFF; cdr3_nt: TGCGCCAGCAGCTCCCAGAGACAGGGTGGCGAAAAACTGTTTTTT
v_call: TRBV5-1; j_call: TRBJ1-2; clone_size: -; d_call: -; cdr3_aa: CASSGSGGAYGYTF; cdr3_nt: TGCGCCAGCAGCGGGTCCGGTGGGGCCTATGGCTACACCTTC
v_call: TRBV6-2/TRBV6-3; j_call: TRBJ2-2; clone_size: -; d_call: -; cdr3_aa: CASSYSAGYTGELFF; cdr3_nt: TGTGCCAGCAGTTACTCTGCGGGTTACACCGGGGAGCTGTTTTTT
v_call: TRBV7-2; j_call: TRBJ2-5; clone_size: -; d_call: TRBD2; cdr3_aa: CASSPGSGGALETQYF; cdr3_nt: TGTGCCAGCAGCCCAGGTAGCGGGGGGGCTTTAGAGACCCAGTACTTC
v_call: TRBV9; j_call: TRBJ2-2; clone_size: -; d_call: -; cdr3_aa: CASSAVMDTGELFF; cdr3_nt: TGTGCCAGCAGCGCCGTAATGGACACCGGGGAGCTGTTTTTT
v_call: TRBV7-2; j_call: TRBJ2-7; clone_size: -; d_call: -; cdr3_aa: CASSLGWQDYEQYF; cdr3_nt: TGTGCCAGCAGCTTGGGATGGCAGGACTACGAGCAGTACTTC
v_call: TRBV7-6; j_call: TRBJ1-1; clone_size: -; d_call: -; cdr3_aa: CASSSGPIAEAFF; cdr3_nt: TGTGCCAGCAGCTCAGGGCCAATCGCTGAAGCTTTCTTT
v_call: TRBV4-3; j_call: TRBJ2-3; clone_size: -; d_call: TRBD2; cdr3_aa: CASSQEIPGGGLTDTQYF; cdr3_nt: TGCGCCAGCAGCCAAGAGATCCCCGGGGGGGGTCTTACAGATACGCAGTATTTT
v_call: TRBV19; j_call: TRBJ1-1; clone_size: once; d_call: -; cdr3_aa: CASRQGWLTEAFF; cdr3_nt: TGTGCCAGTCGTCAGGGTTGGTTAACTGAAGCTTTCTTT
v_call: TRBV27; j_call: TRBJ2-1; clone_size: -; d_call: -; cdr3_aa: CASSPNRVGEQFF; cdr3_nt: TGTGCCAGCAGTCCAAACAGGGTAGGTGAGCAGTTCTTC
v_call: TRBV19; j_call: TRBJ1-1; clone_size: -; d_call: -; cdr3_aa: CASSLAPGLGDTEAFF; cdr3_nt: TGTGCCAGTAGCTTAGCCCCGGGACTCGGGGACACTGAAGCTTTCTTT
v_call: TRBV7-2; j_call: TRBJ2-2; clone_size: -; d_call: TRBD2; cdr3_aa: CASSLAGGPTGELFF; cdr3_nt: TGTGCCAGCAGTCTAGCGGGGGGGCCCACCGGGGAGCTGTTTTTT
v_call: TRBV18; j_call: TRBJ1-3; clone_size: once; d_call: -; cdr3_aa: CASSPQGSRNTIYF; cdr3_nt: TGTGCCAGCTCACCACAGGGATCGAGAAACACCATATATTTT
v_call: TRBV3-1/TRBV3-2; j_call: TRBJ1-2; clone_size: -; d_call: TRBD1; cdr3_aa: CASSQDLSGQGGYGYTF; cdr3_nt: TGTGCCAGCAGCCAAGATCTGAGTGGACAGGGCGGCTATGGCTACACCTTC
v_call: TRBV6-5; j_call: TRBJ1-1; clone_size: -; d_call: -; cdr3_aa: CASSRQGSGTEAFF; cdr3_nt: TGTGCCAGCAGTCGCCAGGGGTCGGGGACTGAAGCTTTCTTT
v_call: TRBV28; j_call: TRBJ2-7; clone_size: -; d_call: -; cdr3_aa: CATLLESPYEQYF; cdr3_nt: TGTGCCACCTTACTAGAGTCCCCCTACGAGCAGTACTTC
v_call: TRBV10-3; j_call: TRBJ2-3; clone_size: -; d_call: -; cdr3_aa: CAISQGGAGTDTQYF; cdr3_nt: TGTGCCATCAGCCAAGGGGGCGCGGGGACAGATACGCAGTATTTT